This entry is about one T cell receptor (beta chain). Its antigen has not been determined. No per-base quality is available; no much larger clone lies one base away. This sample is drawn from a study of blood T cell repertoires in COVID-19 (TCRdb year 2020). For context, the study as a whole: Samples covering the acute and convalescent phases of COVID-19 were provided by collaborators in the United States, Italy and Spain. The material from the prospective study consisted of cDNA or gDNA derived from T cells, B-cell-depleted T cells, or PBMCs. Deeply sampled blood TCRbeta repertoires from subjects exposed to, actively infected with, or recovered from COVID-19 were included in the dataset. The repertoires were released in a freely available public database intended as a resource for research on the immune response to SARS-CoV-2. Samples came from the ongoing ImmuneRACE study (first 160 participants) plus 1,254 subjects from 6 global collaborators. Nearly every sample came with metadata listing a de-identified subject ID, COVID-19 status, age in years and sex. Where available, HLA class I and class II types were obtained from metadata supplied by the sample provider rather than from assay-based typing. Overall results and qualifications from the work: The amount of clinical and demographic metadata varied by source and participant and was provided uncurated.

Including the terminal cysteine and phenylalanine, the CDR3 comprises 15 residues. The entry retains the CDR3 DNA only, 45 bases that are in frame from base 1. At the junction V is shortened by 6 bases and J by 2 bases, with 17 bases in between. Looking up the germline V gene yields CDR1 SGHNT and CDR2 YENEEA. Samples from volunteer blood donors who had recovered from COVID-19 were contributed by a second Seattle source. Whole blood was collected in K2EDTA tubes by collaborating institutions according to the institutions' own protocols. For TCRbeta analysis, collaborators shipped samples as frozen whole blood, isolated PBMCs, or DNA extracted from either of those sample types. TCRbeta CDR3 regions were amplified from genomic DNA by means of the immunoSEQ Assay, a bias-controlled multiplex PCR. The original methods were these. The number of nucleated cells in each sample was estimated by amplification of reference gene primers within the assay. Sequence reads were collapsed and filtered to measure the absolute abundance of every unique TCRbeta CDR3 rearrangement. For each sample, productive Simpson clonality was calculated as the square root of Simpson's diversity index over productive rearrangements. Imported from immuneACCESS, the table was reduced by TCRdb to in-frame sequences with V and J called. These copies leave out some clones; in studies compared against another copy, an unresolved V gene accounts for under half, and the cause of the remainder is not known. The V and J calls and clone size come from that table; D and trimming were worked out from the DNA. In this sample the table shows about 280,000 clones, about nine tenths of which occur a single time. In total, the top ten clones hold less than 1% of the sample.

This chain joins TRBV11-3 to TRBJ2-7; perhaps TRBD1 is the D gene, with 6 bases matching. The sequence came from a woman aged 40 to 55 who had recovered from COVID-19. Sequences were obtained from peripheral blood. The CDR3 is CASSNGYRETYEQYF. In nucleotide form, the sequence is TGTGCCAGCAGTAATGGGTACAGGGAAACCTACGAGCAGTACTTC.